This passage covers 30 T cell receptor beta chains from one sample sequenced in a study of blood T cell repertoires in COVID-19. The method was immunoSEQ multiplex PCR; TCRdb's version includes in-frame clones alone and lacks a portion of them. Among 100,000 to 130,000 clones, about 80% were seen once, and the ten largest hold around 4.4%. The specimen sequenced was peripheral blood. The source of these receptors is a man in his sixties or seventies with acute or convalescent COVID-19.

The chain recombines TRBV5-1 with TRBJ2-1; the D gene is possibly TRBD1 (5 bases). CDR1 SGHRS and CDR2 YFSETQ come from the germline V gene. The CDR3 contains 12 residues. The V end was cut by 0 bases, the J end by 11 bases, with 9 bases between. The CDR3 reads CASSLGQSQQFF. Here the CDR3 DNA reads TGCGCCAGCAGCTTGGGACAGAGTCAGCAGTTCTTC.

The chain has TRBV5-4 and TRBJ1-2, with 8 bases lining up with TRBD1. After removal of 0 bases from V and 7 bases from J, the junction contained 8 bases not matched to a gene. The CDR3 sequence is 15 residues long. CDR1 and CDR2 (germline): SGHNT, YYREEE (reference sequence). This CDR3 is CASSLETGGLGGYTF. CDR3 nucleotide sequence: TGTGCCAGCAGCTTGGAAACAGGGGGTTTGGGTGGCTACACCTTC.

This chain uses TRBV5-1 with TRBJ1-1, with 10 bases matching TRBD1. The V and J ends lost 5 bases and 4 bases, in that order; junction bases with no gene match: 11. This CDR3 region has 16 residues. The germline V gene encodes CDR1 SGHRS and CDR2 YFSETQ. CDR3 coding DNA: TGCGCCAGCAGTCATAGAACGGGACAGGGGAGCACTGAAGCTTTCTTT. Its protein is CASSHRTGQGSTEAFF.

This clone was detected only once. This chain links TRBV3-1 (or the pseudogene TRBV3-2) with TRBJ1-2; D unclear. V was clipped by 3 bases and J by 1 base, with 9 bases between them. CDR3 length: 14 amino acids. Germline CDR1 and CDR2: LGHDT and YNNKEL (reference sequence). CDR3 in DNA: TGTGCCAGCAGCCAGGAGGGAAGTAACTATGGCTACACCTTC. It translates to CASSQEGSNYGYTF.

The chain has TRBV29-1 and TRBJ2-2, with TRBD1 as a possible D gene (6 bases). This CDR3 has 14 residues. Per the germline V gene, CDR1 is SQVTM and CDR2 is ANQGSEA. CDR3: CSAYRDRNTGELFF. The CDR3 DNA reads TGCAGTGCCTACAGGGATCGGAACACCGGGGAGCTGTTTTTT.

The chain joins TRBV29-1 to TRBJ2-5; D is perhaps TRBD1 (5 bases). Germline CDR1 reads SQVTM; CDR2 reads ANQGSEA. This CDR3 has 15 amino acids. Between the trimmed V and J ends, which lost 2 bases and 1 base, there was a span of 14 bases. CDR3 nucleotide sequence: TGCAGCGTTGAATACAGGTGGAACCCCCAAGAGACCCAGTACTTC. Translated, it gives CSVEYRWNPQETQYF.

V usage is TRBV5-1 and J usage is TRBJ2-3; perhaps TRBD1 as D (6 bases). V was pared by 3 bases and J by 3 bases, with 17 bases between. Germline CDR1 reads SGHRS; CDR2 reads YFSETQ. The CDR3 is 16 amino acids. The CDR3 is CASSSTPGVGTDTQYF. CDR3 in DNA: TGCGCCAGCAGCTCAACTCCAGGGGTGGGGACAGATACGCAGTATTTT.

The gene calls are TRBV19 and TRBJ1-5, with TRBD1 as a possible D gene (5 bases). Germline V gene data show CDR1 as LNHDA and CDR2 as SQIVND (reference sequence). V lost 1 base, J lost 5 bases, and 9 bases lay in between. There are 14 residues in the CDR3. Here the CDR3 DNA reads TGTGCCAGTAGTATAGGGTGGGGGGATCAGCCCCAGCATTTT. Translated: CASSIGWGDQPQHF.

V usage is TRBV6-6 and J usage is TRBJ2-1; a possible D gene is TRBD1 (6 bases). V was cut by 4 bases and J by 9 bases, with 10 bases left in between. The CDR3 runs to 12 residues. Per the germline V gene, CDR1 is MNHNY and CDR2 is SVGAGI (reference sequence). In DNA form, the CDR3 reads TGTGCCAGCAGTTGGACAGTCACTGAGCAGTTCTTC. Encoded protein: CASSWTVTEQFF.

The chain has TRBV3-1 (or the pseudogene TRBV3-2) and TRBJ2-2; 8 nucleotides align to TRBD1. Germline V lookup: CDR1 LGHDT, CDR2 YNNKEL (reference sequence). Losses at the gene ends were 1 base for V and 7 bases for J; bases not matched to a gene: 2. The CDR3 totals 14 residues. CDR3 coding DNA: TGTGCCAGCAGCCAAGGACAGGGGATCGGGGAGCTGTTTTTT. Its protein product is CASSQGQGIGELFF.

The CDR3: CASSQGGHPSYEQYF. CDR3 nucleotides: TGTGCCAGCAGCCAAGGGGGCCACCCTTCCTACGAGCAGTACTTC. The rearrangement uses TRBV3-1 (or the pseudogene TRBV3-2) and TRBJ2-7; maybe TRBD1 (5 bases). CDR3 size: 15 residues. Trimming removed 1 base from V and 1 base from J, with 11 bases in between. Germline CDR1 is LGHDT and CDR2 is YNNKEL (reference sequence).

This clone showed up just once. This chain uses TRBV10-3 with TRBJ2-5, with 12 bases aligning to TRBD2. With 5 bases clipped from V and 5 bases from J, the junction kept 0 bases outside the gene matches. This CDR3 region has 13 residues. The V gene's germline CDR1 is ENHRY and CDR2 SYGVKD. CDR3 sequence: CAISLAGGETQYF. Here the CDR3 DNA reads TGTGCCATCAGTCTAGCGGGGGGGGAGACCCAGTACTTC.

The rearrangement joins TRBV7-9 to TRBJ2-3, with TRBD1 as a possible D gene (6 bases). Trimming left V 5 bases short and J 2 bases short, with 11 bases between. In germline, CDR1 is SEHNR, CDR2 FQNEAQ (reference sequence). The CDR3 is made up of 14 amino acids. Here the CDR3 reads CASSRGQFTDTQYF. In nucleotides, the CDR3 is TGTGCCAGCAGCCGAGGACAGTTCACAGATACGCAGTATTTT.

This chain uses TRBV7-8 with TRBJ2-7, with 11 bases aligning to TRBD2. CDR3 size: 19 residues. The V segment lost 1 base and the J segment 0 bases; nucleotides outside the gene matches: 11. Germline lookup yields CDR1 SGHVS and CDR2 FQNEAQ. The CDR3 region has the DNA TGTGCCAGCAGCTTAGAGGGTCTAGCGGGGGGCTCTAGCTCCTACGAGCAGTACTTC. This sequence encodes CASSLEGLAGGSSSYEQYF.

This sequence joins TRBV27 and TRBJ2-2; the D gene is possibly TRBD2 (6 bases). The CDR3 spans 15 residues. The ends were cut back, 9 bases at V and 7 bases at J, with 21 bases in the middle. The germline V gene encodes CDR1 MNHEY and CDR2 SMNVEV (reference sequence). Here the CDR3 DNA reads TGTGCCAGTTCCGTGGTGGGCGGGGTTATCGGGGAGCTGTTTTTT. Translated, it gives CASSVVGGVIGELFF.

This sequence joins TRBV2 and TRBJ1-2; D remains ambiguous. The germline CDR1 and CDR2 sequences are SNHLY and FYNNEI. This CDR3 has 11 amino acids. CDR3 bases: TGTGCGTCACAAATGAACTATGGCTACACCTTC. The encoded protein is CASQMNYGYTF.

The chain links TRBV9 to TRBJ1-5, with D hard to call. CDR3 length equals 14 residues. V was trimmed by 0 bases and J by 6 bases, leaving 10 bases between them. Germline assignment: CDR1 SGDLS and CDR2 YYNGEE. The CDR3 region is CASSVGREGQPQHF. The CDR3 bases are TGTGCCAGCAGCGTAGGGAGGGAGGGTCAGCCCCAGCATTTT.

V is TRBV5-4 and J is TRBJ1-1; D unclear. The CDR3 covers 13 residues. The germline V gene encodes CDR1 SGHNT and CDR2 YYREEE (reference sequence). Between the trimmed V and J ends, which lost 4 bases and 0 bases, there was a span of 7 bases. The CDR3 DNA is TGTGCCAGCAGCCTCGGGGTGAACACTGAAGCTTTCTTT. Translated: CASSLGVNTEAFF.

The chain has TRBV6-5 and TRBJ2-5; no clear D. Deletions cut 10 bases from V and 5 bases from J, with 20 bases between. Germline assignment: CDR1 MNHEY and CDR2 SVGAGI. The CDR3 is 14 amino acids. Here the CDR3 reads CATYSPDIEETQYF. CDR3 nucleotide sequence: TGTGCCACCTACAGCCCCGACATTGAGGAGACCCAGTACTTC.

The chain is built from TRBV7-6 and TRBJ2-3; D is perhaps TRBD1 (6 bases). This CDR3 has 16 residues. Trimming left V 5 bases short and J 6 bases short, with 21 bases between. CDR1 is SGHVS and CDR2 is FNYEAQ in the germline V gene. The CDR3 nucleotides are TGTGCCAGCAGCAACGCGATTTCCGGGACAACGGATACGCAGTATTTT. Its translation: CASSNAISGTTDTQYF.

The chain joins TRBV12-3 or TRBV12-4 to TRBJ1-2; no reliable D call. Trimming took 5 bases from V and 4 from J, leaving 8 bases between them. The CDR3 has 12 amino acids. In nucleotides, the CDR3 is TGTGCCAGCAGTAAAGAAGCCTATGGCTACACCTTC. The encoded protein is CASSKEAYGYTF.

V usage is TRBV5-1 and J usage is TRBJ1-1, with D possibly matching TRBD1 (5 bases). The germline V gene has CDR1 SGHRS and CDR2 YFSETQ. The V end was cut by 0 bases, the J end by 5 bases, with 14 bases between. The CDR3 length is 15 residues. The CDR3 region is CASSLVGGAETEAFF. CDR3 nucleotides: TGCGCCAGCAGCTTGGTCGGTGGGGCTGAGACTGAAGCTTTCTTT. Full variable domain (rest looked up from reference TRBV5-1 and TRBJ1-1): KAGVTQTPRYLIKTRGQQVTLSCSPISGHRSVSWYQQTPGQGLQFLFEYFSETQRNKGNFPGRFSGRQFSNSRSEMNVSTLELGDSALYLCASSLVGGAETEAFFGQGTRLTVV.

CDR3 in DNA: TGTGCCAGCAGTTCCCTCCGGGACAGGGCAGAGGATGGCTACACCTTC. This encodes CASSSLRDRAEDGYTF. The chain links TRBV6-5 to TRBJ1-2, with 9 bases aligning to TRBD1. The germline CDR1 and CDR2 sequences are MNHEY and SVGAGI. V lost 4 bases and J lost 6; bases outside the gene matches: 12. This CDR3 contains 16 residues.

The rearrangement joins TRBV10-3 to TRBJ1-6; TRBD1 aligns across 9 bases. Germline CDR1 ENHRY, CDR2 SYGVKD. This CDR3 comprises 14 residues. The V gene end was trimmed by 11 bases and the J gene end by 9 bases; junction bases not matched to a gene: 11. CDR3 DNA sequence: TGTGCCTCCAGGGAACAGGGGGCGCTTTCACCCCTCCACTTT. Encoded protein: CASREQGALSPLHF.

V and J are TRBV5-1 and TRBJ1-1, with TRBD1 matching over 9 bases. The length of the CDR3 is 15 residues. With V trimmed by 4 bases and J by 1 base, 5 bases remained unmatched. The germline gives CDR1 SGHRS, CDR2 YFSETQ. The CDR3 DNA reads TGCGCCAGCAGCATACAGGGGGCGGGGAACACTGAAGCTTTCTTT. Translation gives CASSIQGAGNTEAFF.

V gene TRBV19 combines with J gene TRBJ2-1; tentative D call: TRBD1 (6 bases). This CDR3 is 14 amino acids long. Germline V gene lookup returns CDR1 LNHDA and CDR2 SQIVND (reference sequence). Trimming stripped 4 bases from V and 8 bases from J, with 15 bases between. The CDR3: CASSSVQGVDEQFF. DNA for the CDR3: TGTGCCAGTAGTAGTGTACAGGGTGTCGATGAGCAGTTCTTC.

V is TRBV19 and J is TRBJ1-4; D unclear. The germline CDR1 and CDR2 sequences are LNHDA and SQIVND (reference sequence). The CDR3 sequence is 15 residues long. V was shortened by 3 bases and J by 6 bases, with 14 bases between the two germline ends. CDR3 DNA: TGTGCCAGTAGTATCAGGTGGGCTGTGGATGAAAAACTGTTTTTT. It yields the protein CASSIRWAVDEKLFF.

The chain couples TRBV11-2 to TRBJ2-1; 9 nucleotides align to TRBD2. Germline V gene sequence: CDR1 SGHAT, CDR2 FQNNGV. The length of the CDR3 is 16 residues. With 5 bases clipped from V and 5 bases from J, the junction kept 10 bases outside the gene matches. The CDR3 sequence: CASSQGPSGVHNEQFF. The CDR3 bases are TGTGCCAGCAGCCAGGGGCCTAGCGGGGTTCACAATGAGCAGTTCTTC.

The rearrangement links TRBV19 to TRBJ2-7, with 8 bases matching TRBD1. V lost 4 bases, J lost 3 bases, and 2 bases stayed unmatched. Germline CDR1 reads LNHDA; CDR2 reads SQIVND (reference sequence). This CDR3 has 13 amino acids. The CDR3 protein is CASSTDRGYEQYF. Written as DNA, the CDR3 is TGTGCCAGTAGTACAGACAGGGGCTACGAGCAGTACTTC.

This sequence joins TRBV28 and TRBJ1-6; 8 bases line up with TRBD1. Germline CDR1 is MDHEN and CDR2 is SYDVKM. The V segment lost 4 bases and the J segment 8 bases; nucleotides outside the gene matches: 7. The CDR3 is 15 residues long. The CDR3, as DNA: TGTGCCAGCAGTTCCGGGACAGGCCTCTATTCACCCCTCCACTTT. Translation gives CASSSGTGLYSPLHF. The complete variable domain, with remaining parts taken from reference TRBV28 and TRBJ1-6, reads DVKVTQSSRYLVKRTGEKVFLECVQDMDHENMFWYRQDPGLGLRLIYFSYDVKMKEKGDIPEGYSVSREKKERFSLILESASTNQTSMYLCASSSGTGLYSPLHFGNGTRLTVT.